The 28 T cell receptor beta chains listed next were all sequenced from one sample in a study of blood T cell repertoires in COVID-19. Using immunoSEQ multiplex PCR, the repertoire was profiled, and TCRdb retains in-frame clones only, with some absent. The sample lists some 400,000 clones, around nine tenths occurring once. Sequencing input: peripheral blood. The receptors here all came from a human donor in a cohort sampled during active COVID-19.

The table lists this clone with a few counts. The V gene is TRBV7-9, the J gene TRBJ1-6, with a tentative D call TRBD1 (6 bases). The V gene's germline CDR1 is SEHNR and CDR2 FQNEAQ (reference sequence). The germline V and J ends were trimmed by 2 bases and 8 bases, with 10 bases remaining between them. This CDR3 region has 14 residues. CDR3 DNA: TGTGCCAGCAGCTTACGGGGGGCGTATTCACCCCTCCACTTT. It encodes CASSLRGAYSPLHF.

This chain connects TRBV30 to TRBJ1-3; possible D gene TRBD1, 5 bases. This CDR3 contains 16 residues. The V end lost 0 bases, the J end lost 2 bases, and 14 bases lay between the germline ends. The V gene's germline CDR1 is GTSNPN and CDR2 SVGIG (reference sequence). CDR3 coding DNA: TGTGCCTGGAGTGTACCCGGGAGGGACCCTGGAAACACCATATATTTT. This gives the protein CAWSVPGRDPGNTIYF.

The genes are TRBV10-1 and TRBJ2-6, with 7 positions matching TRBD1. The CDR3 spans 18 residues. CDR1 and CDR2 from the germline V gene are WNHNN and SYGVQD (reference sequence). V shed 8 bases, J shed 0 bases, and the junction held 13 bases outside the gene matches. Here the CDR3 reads CASPNPGQLISGANVLTF. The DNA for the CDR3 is TGCGCCAGCCCCAATCCGGGACAGCTCATCTCTGGGGCCAACGTCCTGACTTTC.

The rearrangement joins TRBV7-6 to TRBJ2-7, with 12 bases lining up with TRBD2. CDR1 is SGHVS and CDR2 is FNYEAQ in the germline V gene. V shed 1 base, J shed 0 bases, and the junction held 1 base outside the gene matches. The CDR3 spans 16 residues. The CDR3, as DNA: TGTGCCAGCAGCTTAGTGACTAGCGGGAGCTCCTACGAGCAGTACTTC. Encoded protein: CASSLVTSGSSYEQYF.

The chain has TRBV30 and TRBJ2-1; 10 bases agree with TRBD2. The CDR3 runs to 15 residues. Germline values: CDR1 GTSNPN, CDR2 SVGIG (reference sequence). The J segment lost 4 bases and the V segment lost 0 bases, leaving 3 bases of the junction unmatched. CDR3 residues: CAWSVAGGGYNEQFF. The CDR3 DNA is TGTGCCTGGAGTGTAGCGGGGGGGGGATACAATGAGCAGTTCTTC.

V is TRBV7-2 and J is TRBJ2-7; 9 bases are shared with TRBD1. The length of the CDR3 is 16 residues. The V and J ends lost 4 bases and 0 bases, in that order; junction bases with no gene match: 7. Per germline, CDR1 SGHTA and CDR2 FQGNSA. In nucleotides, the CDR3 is TGTGCCAGCAGCTCCGCCGGGACAGGGACCTCCTACGAGCAGTACTTC. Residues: CASSSAGTGTSYEQYF.

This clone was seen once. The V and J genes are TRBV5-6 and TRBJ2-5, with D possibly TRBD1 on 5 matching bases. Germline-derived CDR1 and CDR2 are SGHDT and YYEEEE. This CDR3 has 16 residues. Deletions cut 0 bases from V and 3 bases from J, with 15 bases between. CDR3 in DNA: TGTGCCAGCAGCTTGGTACCCGGTAGGGGTGAAGAGACCCAGTACTTC. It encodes CASSLVPGRGEETQYF.

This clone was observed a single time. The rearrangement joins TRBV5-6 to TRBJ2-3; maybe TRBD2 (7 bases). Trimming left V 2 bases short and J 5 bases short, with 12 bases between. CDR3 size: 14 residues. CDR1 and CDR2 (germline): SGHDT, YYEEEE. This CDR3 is CASSFGGRGDTQYF. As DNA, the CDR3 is TGTGCCAGCAGCTTCGGGGGGCGGGGAGATACGCAGTATTTT.

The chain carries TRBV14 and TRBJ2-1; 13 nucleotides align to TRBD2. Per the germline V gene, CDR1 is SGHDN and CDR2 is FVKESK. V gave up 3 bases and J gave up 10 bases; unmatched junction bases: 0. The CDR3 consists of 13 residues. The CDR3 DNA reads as TGTGCCAGCAGCCAGACTAGCGGGGGGGAGCAGTTCTTC. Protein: CASSQTSGGEQFF.

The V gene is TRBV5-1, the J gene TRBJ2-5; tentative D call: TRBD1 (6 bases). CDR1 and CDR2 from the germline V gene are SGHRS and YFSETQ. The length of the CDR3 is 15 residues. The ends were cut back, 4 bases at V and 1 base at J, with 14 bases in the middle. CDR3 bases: TGCGCCAGCAGCCGCACAGGGCTACTCCAAGAGACCCAGTACTTC. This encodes CASSRTGLLQETQYF.

The CDR3 coding sequence is TGTGCCATCAGTGAGTCGATTAGCGGGGACTACAATGAGCAGTTCTTC. The encoded protein is CAISESISGDYNEQFF. The genes are TRBV10-3 and TRBJ2-1; 8 bases are shared with TRBD2. After removal of 0 bases from V and 3 bases from J, the junction contained 4 bases not matched to a gene. The CDR3 consists of 16 residues. Germline lookup yields CDR1 ENHRY and CDR2 SYGVKD.

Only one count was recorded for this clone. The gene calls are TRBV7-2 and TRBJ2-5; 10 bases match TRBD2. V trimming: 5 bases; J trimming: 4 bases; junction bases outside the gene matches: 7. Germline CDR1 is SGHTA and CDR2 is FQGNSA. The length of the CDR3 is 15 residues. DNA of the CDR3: TGTGCCAGCAGCCGCTCGAGCGGGGGGGGAGAGACCCAGTACTTC. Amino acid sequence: CASSRSSGGGETQYF.

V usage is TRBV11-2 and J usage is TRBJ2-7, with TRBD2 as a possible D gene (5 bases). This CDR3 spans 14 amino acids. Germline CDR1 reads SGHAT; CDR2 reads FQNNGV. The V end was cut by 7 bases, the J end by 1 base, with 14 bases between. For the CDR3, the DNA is TGTGCCAGCACCCCTGACGCGGGTTCCTACGAGCAGTACTTC. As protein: CASTPDAGSYEQYF.

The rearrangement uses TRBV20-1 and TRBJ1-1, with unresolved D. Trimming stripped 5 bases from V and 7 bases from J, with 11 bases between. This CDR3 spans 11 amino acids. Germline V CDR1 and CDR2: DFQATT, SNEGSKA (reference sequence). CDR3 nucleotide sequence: TGCAGTGCTCCAACAATGAATGAAGCTTTCTTT. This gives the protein CSAPTMNEAFF.

CDR3 bases: TGTGCCAGCAGCACAGCCGGGAGGGTTGAAAAACTGTTTTTT. The encoded protein is CASSTAGRVEKLFF. The gene calls are TRBV7-9 and TRBJ1-4; D remains ambiguous. The CDR3 spans 14 residues. Trimming took 5 bases from V and 7 from J, leaving 14 bases between them. Germline CDR1 and CDR2: SEHNR and FQNEAQ (reference sequence).

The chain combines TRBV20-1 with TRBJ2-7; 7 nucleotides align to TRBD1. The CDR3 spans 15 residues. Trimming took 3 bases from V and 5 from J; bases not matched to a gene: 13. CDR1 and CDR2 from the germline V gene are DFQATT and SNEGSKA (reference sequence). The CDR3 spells CSASLRRQGEDEQYF. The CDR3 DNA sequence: TGCAGTGCTAGTTTAAGAAGACAGGGAGAGGACGAGCAGTACTTC.

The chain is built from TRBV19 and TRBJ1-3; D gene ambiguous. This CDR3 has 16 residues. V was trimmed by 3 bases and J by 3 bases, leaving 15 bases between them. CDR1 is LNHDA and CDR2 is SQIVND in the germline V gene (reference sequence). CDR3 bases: TGTGCCAGTAGTATTGGAGGGCAGGAGGGTGGAAACACCATATATTTT. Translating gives CASSIGGQEGGNTIYF.

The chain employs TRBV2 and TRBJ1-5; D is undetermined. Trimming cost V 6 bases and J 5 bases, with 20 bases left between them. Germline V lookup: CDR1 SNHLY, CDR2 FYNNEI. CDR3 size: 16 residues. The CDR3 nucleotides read TGTGCCAGCAGGGAGCCGGGAAACAAAGGCGATCAGCCCCAGCATTTT. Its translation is CASREPGNKGDQPQHF.

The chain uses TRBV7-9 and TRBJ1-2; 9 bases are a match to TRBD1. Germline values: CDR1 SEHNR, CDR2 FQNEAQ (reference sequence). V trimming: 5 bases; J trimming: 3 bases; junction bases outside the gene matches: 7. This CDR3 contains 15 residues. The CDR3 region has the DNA TGTGCCAGCAGCGAGGACAGGGGCCAATACTATGGCTACACCTTC. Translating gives CASSEDRGQYYGYTF.

The CDR3 DNA reads as TGTGCCAGCTCACCGTCAGGTCAAGAGACCCAGTACTTC. Protein: CASSPSGQETQYF. The rearrangement uses TRBV18 and TRBJ2-5; no clear D. The length of the CDR3 is 13 residues. CDR1 is KGHSH and CDR2 is LQKENI in the germline V gene. Trimming removed 3 bases from V and 2 bases from J, with 7 bases in between.

CDR3 protein: CASSSIGRGTQYF. CDR3 sequence (DNA): TGTGCCAGCAGCTCGATCGGAAGGGGAACCCAGTACTTC. The chain uses TRBV5-4 and TRBJ2-5, with D tentatively TRBD1 (5 bases). V lost 3 bases and J 8 bases, leaving 14 bases between the germline ends. The CDR3 runs to 13 residues. The germline gives CDR1 SGHNT, CDR2 YYREEE (reference sequence).

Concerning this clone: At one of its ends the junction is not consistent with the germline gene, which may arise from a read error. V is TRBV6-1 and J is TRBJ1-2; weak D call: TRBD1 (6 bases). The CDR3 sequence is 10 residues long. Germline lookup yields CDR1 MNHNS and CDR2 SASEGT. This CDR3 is CASSDPGVLF. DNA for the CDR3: TGTGCCAGCAGTGACCCAGGGGTCCTCTTC.

Here the CDR3 DNA reads TGTGCCAGCTCACCCCGAGGGGGAGCCAATGAGCAGTTCTTC. Protein: CASSPRGGANEQFF. This chain uses TRBV18 with TRBJ2-1, with D possibly being TRBD1 (6 bases). V lost 3 bases to trimming and J lost 6 bases, with 12 bases between them. Germline values: CDR1 KGHSH, CDR2 LQKENI. The CDR3 is 14 amino acids.

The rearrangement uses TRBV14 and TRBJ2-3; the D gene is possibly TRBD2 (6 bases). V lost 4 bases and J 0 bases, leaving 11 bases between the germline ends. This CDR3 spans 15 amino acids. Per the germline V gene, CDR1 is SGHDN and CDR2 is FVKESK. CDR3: CASSRRGPSTDTQYF. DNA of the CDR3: TGTGCCAGCAGCCGGAGGGGCCCTAGCACAGATACGCAGTATTTT.

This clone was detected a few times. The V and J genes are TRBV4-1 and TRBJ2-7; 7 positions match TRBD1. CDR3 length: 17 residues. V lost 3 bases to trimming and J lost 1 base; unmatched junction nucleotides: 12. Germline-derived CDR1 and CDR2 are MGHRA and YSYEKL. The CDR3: CASSHQPRDRDSYEQYF. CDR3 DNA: TGCGCCAGCAGCCACCAACCCCGGGACAGAGATTCCTACGAGCAGTACTTC.

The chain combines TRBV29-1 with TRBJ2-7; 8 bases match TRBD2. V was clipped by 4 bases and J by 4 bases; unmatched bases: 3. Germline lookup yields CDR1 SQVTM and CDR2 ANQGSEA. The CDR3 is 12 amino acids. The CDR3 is CSVGTSRYEQYF. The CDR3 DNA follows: TGCAGCGTTGGGACTAGCAGGTACGAGCAGTACTTC.

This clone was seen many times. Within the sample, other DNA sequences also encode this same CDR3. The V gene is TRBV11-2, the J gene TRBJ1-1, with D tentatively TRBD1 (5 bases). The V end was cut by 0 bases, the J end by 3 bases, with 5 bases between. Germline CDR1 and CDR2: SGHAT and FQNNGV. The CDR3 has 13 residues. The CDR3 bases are TGTGCCAGCAGCTTAGACAGGGACACTGAAGCTTTCTTT. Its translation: CASSLDRDTEAFF.

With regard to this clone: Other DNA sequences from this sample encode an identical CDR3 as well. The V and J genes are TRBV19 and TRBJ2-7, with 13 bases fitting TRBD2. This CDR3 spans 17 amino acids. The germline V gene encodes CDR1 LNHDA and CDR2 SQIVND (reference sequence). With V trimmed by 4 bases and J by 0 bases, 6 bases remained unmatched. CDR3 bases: TGTGCCAGTAGTACCTCGGGACTAGCGGGGAGCTCCTACGAGCAGTACTTC. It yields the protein CASSTSGLAGSSYEQYF.